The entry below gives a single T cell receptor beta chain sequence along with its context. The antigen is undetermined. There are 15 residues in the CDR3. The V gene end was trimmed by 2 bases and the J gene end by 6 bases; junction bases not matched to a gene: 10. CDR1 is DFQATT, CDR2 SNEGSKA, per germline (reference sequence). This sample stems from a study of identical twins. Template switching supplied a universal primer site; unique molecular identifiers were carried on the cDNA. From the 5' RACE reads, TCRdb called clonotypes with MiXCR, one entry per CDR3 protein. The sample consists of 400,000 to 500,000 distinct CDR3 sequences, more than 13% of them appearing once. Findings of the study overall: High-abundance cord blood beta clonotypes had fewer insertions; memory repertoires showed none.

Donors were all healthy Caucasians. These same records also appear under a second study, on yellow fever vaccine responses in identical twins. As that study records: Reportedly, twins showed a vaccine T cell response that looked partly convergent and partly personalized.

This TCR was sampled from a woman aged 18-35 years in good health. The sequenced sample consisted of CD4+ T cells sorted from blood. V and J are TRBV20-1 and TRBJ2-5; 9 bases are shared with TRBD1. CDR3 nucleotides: TGCAGTGCTAGAAAGCCCGGGACAGGGAAGAAGACCCAGTACTTC. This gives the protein CSARKPGTGKKTQYF.